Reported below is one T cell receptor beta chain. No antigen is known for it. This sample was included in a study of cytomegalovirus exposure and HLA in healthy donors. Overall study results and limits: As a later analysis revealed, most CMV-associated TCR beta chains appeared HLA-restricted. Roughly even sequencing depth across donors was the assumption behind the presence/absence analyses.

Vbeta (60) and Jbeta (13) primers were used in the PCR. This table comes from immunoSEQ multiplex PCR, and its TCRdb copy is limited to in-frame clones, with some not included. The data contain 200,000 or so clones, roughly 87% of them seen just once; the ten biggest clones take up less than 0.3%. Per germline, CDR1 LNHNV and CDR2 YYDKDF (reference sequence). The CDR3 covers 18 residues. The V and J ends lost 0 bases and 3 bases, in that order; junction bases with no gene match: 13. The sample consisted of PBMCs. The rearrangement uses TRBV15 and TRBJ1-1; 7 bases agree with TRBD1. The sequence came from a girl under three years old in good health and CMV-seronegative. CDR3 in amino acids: CATSRDWDSPSWDTEAFF. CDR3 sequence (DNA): TGTGCCACCAGCAGAGATTGGGACAGCCCCTCTTGGGACACTGAAGCTTTCTTT.